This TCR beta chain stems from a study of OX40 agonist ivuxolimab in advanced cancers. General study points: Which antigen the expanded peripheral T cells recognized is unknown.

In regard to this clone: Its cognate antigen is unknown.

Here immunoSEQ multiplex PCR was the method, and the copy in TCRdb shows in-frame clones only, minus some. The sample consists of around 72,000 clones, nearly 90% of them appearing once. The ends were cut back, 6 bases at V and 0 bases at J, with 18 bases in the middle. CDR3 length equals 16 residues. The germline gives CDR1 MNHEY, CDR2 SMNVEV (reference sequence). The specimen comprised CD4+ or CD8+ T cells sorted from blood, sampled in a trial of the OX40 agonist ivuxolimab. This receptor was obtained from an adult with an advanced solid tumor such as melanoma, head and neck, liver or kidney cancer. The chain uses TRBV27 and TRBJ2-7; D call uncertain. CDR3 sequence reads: CASSPARIEPSYEQYF. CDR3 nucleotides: TGTGCCAGCAGCCCAGCCAGAATAGAACCCTCCTACGAGCAGTACTTC.